This paragraph reports one T cell receptor (beta chain). Its antigen is unidentified. The CDR3 length is 14 residues. The V gene lost 0 bases and the J gene lost 3 bases, with 9 bases spanning the gap. CDR1 and CDR2 (germline): MDHEN, SYDVKM. Most tumor samples had approximately 5 ug input DNA in two replicates. Assay: immunoSEQ multiplex PCR; the TCRdb copy retains only in-frame clones and omits some. The sample shows tens of thousands of clones, 38% of them seen only once. These data belong to a study of neoadjuvant anti-PD-1 for oral cavity cancer. Across the study: Before surgery, most patients got three to four biweekly 3 mg/kg nivolumab doses.

General study results and limits: Pretreatment Treg/Th17 ratio correlated inversely with post-treatment tumor clonality.

Time point described: after neoadjuvant nivolumab, at surgical resection. The source is a person between 40 and 79 years old with oral cavity squamous cell carcinoma. The specimen was tumor tissue, collected after nivolumab (anti-PD-1) treatment. The rearrangement joins TRBV28 to TRBJ2-7; D perhaps matches TRBD1 (5 bases). As DNA, the CDR3 is TGTGCCAGCAGTTTATGGGCGGACAACTACGAGCAGTACTTC. It is translated as CASSLWADNYEQYF.